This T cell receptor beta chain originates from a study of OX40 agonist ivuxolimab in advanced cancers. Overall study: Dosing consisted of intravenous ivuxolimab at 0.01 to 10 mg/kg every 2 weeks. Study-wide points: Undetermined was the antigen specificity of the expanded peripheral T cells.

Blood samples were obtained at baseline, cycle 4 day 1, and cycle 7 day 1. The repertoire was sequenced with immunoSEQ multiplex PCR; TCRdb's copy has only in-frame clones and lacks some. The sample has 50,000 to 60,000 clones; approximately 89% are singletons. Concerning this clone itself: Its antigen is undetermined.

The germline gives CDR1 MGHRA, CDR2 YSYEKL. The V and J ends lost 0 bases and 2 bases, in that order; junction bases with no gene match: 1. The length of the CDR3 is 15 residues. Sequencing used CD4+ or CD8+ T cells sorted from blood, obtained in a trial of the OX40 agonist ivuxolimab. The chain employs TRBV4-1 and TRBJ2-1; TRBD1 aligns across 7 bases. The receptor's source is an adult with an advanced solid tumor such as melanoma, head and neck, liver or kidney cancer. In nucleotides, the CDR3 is TGCGCCAGCAGCCAAGATACAGGGGCCTACAATGAGCAGTTCTTC. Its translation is CASSQDTGAYNEQFF.